This T cell receptor beta chain was captured by sequencing in a study of T cells after yellow fever vaccination. Study-level findings and limits: FACS-sorted repertoires could contain abundant clonotypes contaminating from the bulk population. On re-exposure, the response was weaker but peaked faster, at day 5 versus 15.

Germline-derived CDR1 and CDR2 are SGHTA and FQGNSA. The germline V and J ends were trimmed by 7 bases and 5 bases, with 13 bases remaining between them. The CDR3 is 13 residues long. This clonotype showed up many times. Its specificity is unknown. In making TCR cDNA, 5'RACE template switching added a universal primer site and UMIs to it. MiXCR was run by TCRdb on the 5' RACE reads, yielding one entry per CDR3 protein. The repertoire includes a few hundred thousand distinct CDR3 sequences, around 5.3% of them detected once, and more than 3% sits in the top ten. The genes are TRBV7-2 and TRBJ2-3, with D unclear. The sample was CD4+ T cells sorted from PBMCs, taken on the day of the yellow fever booster vaccination. This TCR came from a man aged 18 to 29 who received the YFV17D yellow fever vaccine. The CDR3 DNA reads as TGTGCCAGCACCCCCGGCGGCGGAGATACGCAGTATTTT. Amino acids: CASTPGGGDTQYF.